This T cell receptor (beta chain) was profiled in a study of blood T cell repertoires in COVID-19. About the study: Nucleic acid was either cDNA or gDNA, and it came from T cells, B-cell-depleted T cells, or PBMCs.

Some clones are missing from TCRdb's copy, which holds only in-frame ones; the method was immunoSEQ multiplex PCR. The sample has more than 95,000 clones; roughly 79% are singletons. This CDR3 has 13 residues. The V end was cut by 6 bases, the J end by 1 base, with 9 bases between. Germline V gene lookup returns CDR1 MNHEY and CDR2 SVGAGI. The specimen sequenced was peripheral blood. The receptor comes from a woman in her seventies with acute or convalescent COVID-19. V is TRBV6-5 and J is TRBJ1-2, with D tentatively TRBD1 (6 bases). The CDR3 reads CASSPDSNYGYTF. The CDR3 bases are TGTGCCAGCAGCCCGGACAGTAACTATGGCTACACCTTC.